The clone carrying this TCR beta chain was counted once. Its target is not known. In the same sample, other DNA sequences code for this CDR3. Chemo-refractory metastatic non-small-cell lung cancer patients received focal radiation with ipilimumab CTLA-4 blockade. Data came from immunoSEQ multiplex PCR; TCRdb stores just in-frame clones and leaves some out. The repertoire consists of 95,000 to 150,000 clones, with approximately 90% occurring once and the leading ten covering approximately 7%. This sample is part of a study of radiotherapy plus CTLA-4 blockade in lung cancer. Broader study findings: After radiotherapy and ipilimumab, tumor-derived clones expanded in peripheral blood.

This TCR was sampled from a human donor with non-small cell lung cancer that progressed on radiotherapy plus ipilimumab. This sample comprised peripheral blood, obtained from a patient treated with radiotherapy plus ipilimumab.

The CDR3 sequence is CASSYSGGGYGYTF. The CDR3 DNA follows: TGTGCCAGCAGTTACTCGGGGGGAGGCTATGGCTACACCTTC. This chain links TRBV6-5 with TRBJ1-2; possibly TRBD1 for D (5 bases). Trimming shortened V by 0 bases and J by 4 bases, and 9 bases separated the two germline ends. The CDR3 loop spans 14 amino acids. Germline V lookup: CDR1 MNHEY, CDR2 SVGAGI.